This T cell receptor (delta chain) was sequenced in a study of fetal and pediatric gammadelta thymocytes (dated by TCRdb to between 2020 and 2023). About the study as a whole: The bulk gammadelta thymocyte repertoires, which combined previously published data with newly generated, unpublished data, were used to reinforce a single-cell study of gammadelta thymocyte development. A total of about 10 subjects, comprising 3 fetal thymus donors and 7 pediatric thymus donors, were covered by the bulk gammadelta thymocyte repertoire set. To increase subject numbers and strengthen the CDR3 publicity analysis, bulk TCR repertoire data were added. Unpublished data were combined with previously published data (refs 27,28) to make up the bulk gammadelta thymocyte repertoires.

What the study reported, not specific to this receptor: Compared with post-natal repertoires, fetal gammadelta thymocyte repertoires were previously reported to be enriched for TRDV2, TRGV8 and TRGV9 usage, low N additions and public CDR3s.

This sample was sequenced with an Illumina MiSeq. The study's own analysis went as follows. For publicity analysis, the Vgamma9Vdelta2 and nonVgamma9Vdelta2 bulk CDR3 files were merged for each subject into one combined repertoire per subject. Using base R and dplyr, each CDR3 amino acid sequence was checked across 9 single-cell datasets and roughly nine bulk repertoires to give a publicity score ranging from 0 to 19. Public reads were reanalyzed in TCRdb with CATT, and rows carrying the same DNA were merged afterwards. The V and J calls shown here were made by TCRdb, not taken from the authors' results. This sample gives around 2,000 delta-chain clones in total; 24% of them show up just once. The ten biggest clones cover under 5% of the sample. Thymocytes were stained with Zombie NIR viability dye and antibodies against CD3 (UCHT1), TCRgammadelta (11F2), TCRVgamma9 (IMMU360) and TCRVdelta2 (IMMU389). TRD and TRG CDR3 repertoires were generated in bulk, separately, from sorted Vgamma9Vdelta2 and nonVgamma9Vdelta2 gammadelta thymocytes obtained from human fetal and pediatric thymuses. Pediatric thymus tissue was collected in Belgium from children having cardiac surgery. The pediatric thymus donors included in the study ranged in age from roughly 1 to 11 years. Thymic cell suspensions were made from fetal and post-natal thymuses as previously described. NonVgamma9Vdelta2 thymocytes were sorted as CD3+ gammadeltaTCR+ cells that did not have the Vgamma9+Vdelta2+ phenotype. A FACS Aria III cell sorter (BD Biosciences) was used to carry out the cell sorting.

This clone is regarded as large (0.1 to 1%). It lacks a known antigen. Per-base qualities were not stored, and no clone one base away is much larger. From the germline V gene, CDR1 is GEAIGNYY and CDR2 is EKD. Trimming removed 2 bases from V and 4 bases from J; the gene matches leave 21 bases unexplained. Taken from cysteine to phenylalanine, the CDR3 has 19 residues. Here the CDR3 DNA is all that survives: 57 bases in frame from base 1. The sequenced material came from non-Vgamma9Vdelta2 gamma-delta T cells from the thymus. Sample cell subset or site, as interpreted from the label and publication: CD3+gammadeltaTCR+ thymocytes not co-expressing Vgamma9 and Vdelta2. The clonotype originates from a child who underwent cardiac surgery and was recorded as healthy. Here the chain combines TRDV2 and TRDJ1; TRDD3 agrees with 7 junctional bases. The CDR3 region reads CACDNKLFYLTGVLDKLIF. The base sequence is TGTGCCTGTGACAACAAACTTTTCTACTTGACTGGGGTACTCGATAAACTCATCTTT.